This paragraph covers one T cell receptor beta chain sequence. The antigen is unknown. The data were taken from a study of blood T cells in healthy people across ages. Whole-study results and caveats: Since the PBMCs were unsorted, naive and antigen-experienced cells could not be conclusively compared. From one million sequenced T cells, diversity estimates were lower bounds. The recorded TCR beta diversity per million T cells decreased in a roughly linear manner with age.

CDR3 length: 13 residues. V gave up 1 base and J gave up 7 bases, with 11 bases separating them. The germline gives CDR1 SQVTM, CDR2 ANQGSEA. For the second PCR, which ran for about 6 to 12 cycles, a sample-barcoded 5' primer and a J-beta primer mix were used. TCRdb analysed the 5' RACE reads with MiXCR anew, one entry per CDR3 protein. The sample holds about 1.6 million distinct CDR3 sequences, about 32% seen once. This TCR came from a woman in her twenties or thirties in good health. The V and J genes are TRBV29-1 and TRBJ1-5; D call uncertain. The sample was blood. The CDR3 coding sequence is TGCAGCGTTGAAGGCCCGGAGGGACAGCCCCAGCATTTT. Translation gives CSVEGPEGQPQHF.